This T cell receptor beta chain was recovered during a study of blood T cell repertoires in COVID-19. Across the study: Sources were T cells, B-cell-depleted T cells, or PBMCs; the material itself was cDNA or gDNA.

Germline assignment: CDR1 SGHTA and CDR2 FQGNSA. With 5 bases clipped from V and 5 bases from J, the junction kept 9 bases outside the gene matches. The CDR3 spans 15 residues. The assay was immunoSEQ multiplex PCR, and TCRdb's table has in-frame clones only and misses some. The sample has about 190,000 clones, around 78% seen once; the top ten hold about 3%. The specimen was peripheral blood. The V and J genes are TRBV7-2 and TRBJ1-1; 9 nucleotides line up with TRBD1. The source of this sequence is a woman of 80 years or more with active or convalescent COVID-19. CDR3 bases: TGTGCCAGCAGCCTGACAGGGGGGGTGCGGACTGAAGCTTTCTTT. Translating gives CASSLTGGVRTEAFF.